Listed below are T cell receptor beta chains from one sample, sequenced in a study of neurological immune-mediated disorders. TCRdb fed the 5' RACE reads into MiXCR, producing one record per CDR3 protein. In the table there are about 69,000 distinct CDR3 sequences, 3.5% to 5% of which are singletons. Sequenced: PBMCs. These receptors originate from a man younger than 45 with multiple sclerosis. CDR3s include the opening cysteine and the closing phenylalanine or tryptophan. A D gene is named only where the DNA matches it firmly. Expanded clones are given a class, and other clones once, few, many or no size at all.

j_gene | d_gene | v_gene | abundance | CDR3nt | CDR3aa
TRBJ1-1 | . | TRBV20-1 | many | TGCAGTGCTAGTACAGAAACGAACACTGAAGCTTTCTTT | CSASTETNTEAFF
TRBJ1-5 | . | TRBV10-3 | few | TGTGCCATCAGTGAGTCACAGGTCCAGCCCCAGAATTTT | CAISESQVQPQNF
TRBJ2-2 | . | TRBV5-1 | many | TGCGCCAGCAGCTCTACGGGACAAAACACCGGGGAGCTGTTTTTT | CASSSTGQNTGELFF
TRBJ2-5 | . | TRBV5-1 | many | TGCGCCAGCAGCTTGACAGGGTCCAGACAAGAGACCCAGTACTTC | CASSLTGSRQETQYF
TRBJ2-3 | . | TRBV10-3 | many | TGTGCCATCAGCTCTAGCACAGATACGCAGTATTTT | CAISSSTDTQYF
TRBJ1-4 | TRBD1 | TRBV7-9 | many | TGTGCCAGCAGCTTAGGAAGGGGACAGTTTAATGAAAAACTGTTTTTT | CASSLGRGQFNEKLFF
TRBJ2-3 | . | TRBV5-1 | many | TGCGCCAGCAGCTCCGGGACATTGACAGATACGCAGTATTTT | CASSSGTLTDTQYF
TRBJ1-5 | . | TRBV12-3/TRBV12-4 | many | TGTGCCAGCAGTTTGCGGAACAATCAGCCCCAGCATTTT | CASSLRNNQPQHF
TRBJ1-2 | . | TRBV12-3/TRBV12-4 | many | TGTGCCAGCAGCCCGACAGGAATTAGAGCTAACTATGGCTACACCTTC | CASSPTGIRANYGYTF
TRBJ1-5 | TRBD1 | TRBV5-1 | many | TGCGCCAGCAGCTTAGGGACAGCCAGCAATCAGCCCCAGCATTTT | CASSLGTASNQPQHF
TRBJ2-2 | . | TRBV20-1 | many | TGCAGTGCTAAGGGGTTGTCCGGGGAGCTGTTTTTT | CSAKGLSGELFF
TRBJ2-3 | TRBD2 | TRBV5-1 | many | TGCGCCAGCAGCTTGGGAGCGGGGGCCACAGATACGCAGTATTTT | CASSLGAGATDTQYF
TRBJ2-1 | . | TRBV7-9 | many | TGTGCCAGCAGCTCCGGACGGGAGAGTGAGCAGTTCTTC | CASSSGRESEQFF
TRBJ2-7 | TRBD1 | TRBV7-9 | few | TGTGCCAGCAGCTTATCAGGGGGCGTCGACGAGCAGTACTTC | CASSLSGGVDEQYF
TRBJ1-5 | . | TRBV20-1 | many | TGCAGTGCTAGCAGGGTCGGGCAGCCCCAGAATTTT | CSASRVGQPQNF
TRBJ2-7 | . | TRBV20-1 | many | TGCAGTGCTAGAGATCTACAGGGGAGGCACGAGCAGTACTTC | CSARDLQGRHEQYF
TRBJ1-1 | TRBD1 | TRBV20-1 | many | TGCAGTGCTAGGGATACGGGACAGCTCTTTTTTTTCTTT | CSARDTGQLFFFF
TRBJ2-6 | . | TRBV27 | many | TGTGCCAGCAGTCCCGACAGGTCTGGGGCCAACGTCCTGACTTTC | CASSPDRSGANVLTF
TRBJ2-7 | TRBD2 | TRBV19 | . | TGTGCCAGTAGGTGGACTAGCGGGGGGGCCTACGAGCAGTACTTC | CASRWTSGGAYEQYF
TRBJ2-3 | . | TRBV12-3/TRBV12-4 | few | TGTGCCAGCAGTAGAGACGGAGGCTCTAAAGGGGTGGATACGCAGTATTTT | CASSRDGGSKGVDTQYF
TRBJ2-3 | . | TRBV6-6 | many | TGTGCCAGCAGTTACACCTTGGGCAGCCTCACAGATACGCAGTATTTT | CASSYTLGSLTDTQYF
TRBJ2-1 | TRBD2 | TRBV11-2 | . | TGTGCCAGCAGCAATTTTCCGGGACTAGATAATGAGCAGTTCTTC | CASSNFPGLDNEQFF
TRBJ2-5 | . | TRBV7-9 | many | TGTGCCAGCAGCTTATCAGGGTTGGGTATGGAGACCCAGTACTTC | CASSLSGLGMETQYF
TRBJ1-1 | TRBD1 | TRBV20-1 | many | TGCAGTGCGCAGGGACAGACATTAAACACTGAAGCTTTCTTT | CSAQGQTLNTEAFF
TRBJ2-3 | . | TRBV7-9 | . | TGTGCCAGCAGCTTGGCAGCGGGTCCTATAGATACGCAGTATTTT | CASSLAAGPIDTQYF
TRBJ1-2 | . | TRBV5-1 | many | TGCGCCAGCAGCCAACAATCCTACAGGGAGGGTAACTATGGCTACACCTTC | CASSQQSYREGNYGYTF
TRBJ2-7 | TRBD2 | TRBV9 | many | TGTGCCAGCAGCGTAGGGGGCCTAGCGGGGGGACTTTGGGAGCAGTACTTC | CASSVGGLAGGLWEQYF
TRBJ2-2 | TRBD2 | TRBV5-1 | many | TGCGCCAGCAGCGGGGGGGACTACCCGTACACCGGGGAGCTGTTTTTT | CASSGGDYPYTGELFF
TRBJ2-5 | . | TRBV20-1 | many | TGCAGTGCTAGTGGGGGGGGGGCCCAAGAGACCCAGTACTTC | CSASGGGAQETQYF
TRBJ1-2 | . | TRBV29-1 | many | TGCAGCGTGGCCGGGGGGGTCAACTATGGCTACACCTTC | CSVAGGVNYGYTF
TRBJ2-1 | TRBD1 | TRBV7-9 | many | TGTGCCAGCAGCCCCAGGGGGATAGGCTCCTACAATGAGCAGTTCTTC | CASSPRGIGSYNEQFF
TRBJ2-1 | . | TRBV7-9 | many | TGTGCCAGCAGCTACAGGGATAGCTACAATGAGCAGTTCTTC | CASSYRDSYNEQFF
TRBJ2-1 | TRBD1 | TRBV4-1 | many | TGCGCCAGCAGCCAGGGACAGCTCCTCTCCTACAATGAGCAGTTCTTC | CASSQGQLLSYNEQFF
TRBJ1-4 | TRBD1 | TRBV7-8 | many | TGTGCCAGCAGCTTAGGGACAGGGGCGGTTGAAAAACTGTTTTTT | CASSLGTGAVEKLFF
TRBJ2-1 | TRBD1 | TRBV18 | . | TGTGCCAGCTCATCGACAGGTAGGACAGGGAATATTGGATTCTACAATGAGCAGGTCTTC | CASSSTGRTGNIGFYNEQVF
TRBJ2-1 | TRBD2 | TRBV5-5 | many | TGTGCCAGCAGCGTAGGACTAGTAGACGCCTTC | CASSVGLVDAF
TRBJ1-4 | . | TRBV5-1 | . | TGCGCCAGCAGCTTCCAGGGCCTCGATGAAAAACTGTTTTTT | CASSFQGLDEKLFF
TRBJ2-1 | . | TRBV11-2 | many | TGTGCCAGCAGGTCTCTAGCTCGAATCTATGAGCAGTTCTTC | CASRSLARIYEQFF
TRBJ1-1 | . | TRBV5-6 | many | TGTGCCAGCAGCTCTATGGGACACTCGAACACTGAAGCTTTCTTT | CASSSMGHSNTEAFF
TRBJ2-7 | . | TRBV28 | many | TGTGCCAGCCGAAACAGGGGAGGGTTTTTCGAGCAGTACTTC | CASRNRGGFFEQYF
TRBJ2-7 | TRBD2 | TRBV3-1 | many | TGTGCCAGCAGCCAAGGCCGAGTTTGGGGACTAGGGACCTACGAGCAGTACTTC | CASSQGRVWGLGTYEQYF
TRBJ1-5 | . | TRBV15 | many | TGTGCCACCAGCAGAGACCGACAGGAGAATCAGCCCCAGCATTTT | CATSRDRQENQPQHF
TRBJ1-2 | TRBD1 | TRBV20-1 | many | TGCAGTGCTAACAGGGGGCAGGACTATGGCTACACCTTC | CSANRGQDYGYTF
TRBJ1-1 | . | TRBV5-1 | many | TGCGCCAGCAGCCTAGGACCGGTGAACACTGAAGCTTTCTTT | CASSLGPVNTEAFF
TRBJ2-1 | . | TRBV27 | many | TGTGCCAGCAGTTTAGGGGTACATTGGGGATTGCAGTTCTTC | CASSLGVHWGLQFF
TRBJ2-7 | . | TRBV6-5 | few | TGTGCCAGCAGTTCGCTGAGTTTGGGCGAGCAGTACTTC | CASSSLSLGEQYF
TRBJ2-7 | . | TRBV12-3/TRBV12-4 | . | TGTGCCAGCAGTTTAGCAGGACCCGACTACGAGCAGTACTTC | CASSLAGPDYEQYF
TRBJ2-7 | . | TRBV12-3/TRBV12-4 | once | TGTGCCAGCAGCCACTCCTTGCGGGGGCCGGACGAGCAGTACTTC | CASSHSLRGPDEQYF
TRBJ2-3 | TRBD2 | TRBV20-1 | many | TGCAGTGCTAGTTCGTCGGCTAGCGGTTTCCCAGATACGCAGTATTTT | CSASSSASGFPDTQYF
TRBJ2-6 | . | TRBV11-2 | many | TGTGCCAGCAGCTCCTTACGTTGGGCCAACGTCCTGACTTTC | CASSSLRWANVLTF
TRBJ2-3 | . | TRBV3-1 | . | TGTGCCAGCAGCCTTCTGAAGGGTTCTAGCACGCACACAGATACGCAGTATTTT | CASSLLKGSSTHTDTQYF
TRBJ2-1 | . | TRBV25-1 | few | TGTGCCAGCAGTCGCAGCTCCTACAATGAGCAGTTCTTC | CASSRSSYNEQFF
TRBJ2-7 | . | TRBV6-1 | many | TGTGCCAGCAGTGAAAGTTACTCCTACGAGCAGTACTTC | CASSESYSYEQYF